The 14 T cell receptor beta chains below come from one sample, sequenced in a study of PD-1 blockade in mismatch repair-deficient tumors. Repertoires were generated with immunoSEQ multiplex PCR, while TCRdb's copy carries only in-frame clones and drops some. Of about 49,000 clones in the sample, 70% to 85% are singletons; the top ten hold 2.5% to 4%. The sample here was PBMCs, taken before pembrolizumab treatment. The receptor set was obtained from an adult with mismatch repair-deficient cancer.

In its sample, this clone was seen a few times. V and J are TRBV7-3 and TRBJ1-2, with 9 nucleotides matching TRBD1. The CDR3 sequence is 13 residues long. CDR1 is SGHTA, CDR2 FQGTGA, per germline. V lost 5 bases and J lost 8; bases outside the gene matches: 6. The CDR3 bases are TGTGCCAGCAGCCAAGGACAGGGGAAGGGCTACACCTTC. It translates to CASSQGQGKGYTF.

There are a few counts of this clone. This chain links TRBV4-3 with TRBJ2-2, with D perhaps matching TRBD2 (5 bases). Germline-derived CDR1 and CDR2 are LGHNA and YSLEER. With 1 base removed from V and 4 bases from J, the gap between germline ends came to 16 bases. The CDR3 length is 17 residues. CDR3 amino acids: CASSQGHVASSTGELFF. The CDR3 DNA is TGCGCCAGCAGCCAAGGGCACGTAGCGTCGAGCACCGGGGAGCTGTTTTTT.

This chain uses TRBV6-6 with TRBJ1-1; D call uncertain. CDR3 size: 13 residues. Germline lookup yields CDR1 MNHNY and CDR2 SVGAGI (reference sequence). The V gene lost 8 bases and the J gene lost 2 bases, with 12 bases spanning the gap. In DNA form, the CDR3 reads TGTGCCAGCTCCCCCAGCTTCAACACTGAAGCTTTCTTT. Translation gives CASSPSFNTEAFF.

The rearrangement links TRBV7-2 to TRBJ2-4, with 9 positions matching TRBD1. The V segment lost 1 base and the J segment 7 bases; nucleotides outside the gene matches: 5. This CDR3 is 15 amino acids long. The germline CDR1 and CDR2 sequences are SGHTA and FQGNSA. CDR3: CASSLETGTGNIQYF. The CDR3 DNA is TGTGCCAGCAGCTTAGAGACCGGGACAGGGAACATTCAGTACTTC.

The chain has TRBV5-1 and TRBJ2-7; TRBD2 matches 7 bases. V was clipped by 0 bases and J by 5 bases; unmatched bases: 8. CDR1 is SGHRS, CDR2 YFSETQ, per germline. The CDR3 sequence is 15 residues long. The CDR3 nucleotides are TGCGCCAGCAGCTTGGGGGGGGAGGGCCTCAACGAGCAGTACTTC. Protein: CASSLGGEGLNEQYF.

The chain has TRBV11-3 and TRBJ1-2; unclear D gene. V lost 3 bases and J 7 bases, leaving 12 bases between the germline ends. Germline CDR1 SGHNT, CDR2 YENEEA. There are 13 residues in the CDR3. The CDR3 DNA reads TGTGCCAGCAGCTTGGGCAACCGGTTTGGCTACACCTTC. It is translated as CASSLGNRFGYTF.

This clone was picked up one time. This chain links TRBV6-1 with TRBJ2-3; D gene unclear. Germline assignment: CDR1 MNHNS and CDR2 SASEGT. Trimming left V 1 base short and J 5 bases short, with 7 bases between. This CDR3 is built from 13 residues. CDR3 in amino acids: CASSEGTGDTQYF. CDR3 bases: TGTGCCAGCAGTGAAGGGACCGGAGATACGCAGTATTTT.

This clone was seen just once. The CDR3 DNA reads as TGTGCCAGCTCACCATTGACGGGGGCCACATACAATGAGCAGTTCTTC. Protein product: CASSPLTGATYNEQFF. The J gene is TRBJ2-1, the V gene TRBV18; D is possibly TRBD1 or TRBD2 (6 bases each). Germline V CDR1 and CDR2: KGHSH, LQKENI. This CDR3 has 16 amino acids. The ends were cut back, 2 bases at V and 4 bases at J, with 15 bases in the middle.

The chain joins TRBV6-1 to TRBJ2-7; 11 bases line up with TRBD2. There are 15 residues in the CDR3. Per germline, CDR1 MNHNS and CDR2 SASEGT. V trimming: 6 bases; J trimming: 4 bases; junction bases outside the gene matches: 8. CDR3: CASRGGGLAEYEQYF. The CDR3 DNA reads as TGTGCCAGCAGAGGAGGGGGACTAGCGGAGTACGAGCAGTACTTC.

The V gene is TRBV2, the J gene TRBJ2-2; D remains unclear. The CDR3 is 12 amino acids. The germline V and J ends were trimmed by 1 base and 6 bases, with 3 bases remaining between them. CDR1 and CDR2 from the germline V gene are SNHLY and FYNNEI. CDR3 amino acids: CASSEEAGELFF. CDR3 DNA: TGTGCCAGCAGTGAAGAGGCCGGGGAGCTGTTTTTT.

The gene calls are TRBV7-6 and TRBJ2-1; the D gene could be TRBD1 or TRBD2 (5 bases each). Germline V gene lookup returns CDR1 SGHVS and CDR2 FNYEAQ. The CDR3 length is 13 residues. Trimming stripped 1 base from V and 10 bases from J, with 11 bases between. CDR3 sequence: CASSLGGLREQFF. CDR3 bases: TGTGCCAGCAGCTTAGGGGGGTTGAGGGAGCAGTTCTTC. The whole variable domain, filled in from reference TRBV7-6 and TRBJ2-1, reads GAGVSQSPRYKVTKRGQDVALRCDPISGHVSLYWYRQALGQGPEFLTYFNYEAQQDKSGLPNDRFSAERPEGSISTLTIQRTEQRDSAMYRCASSLGGLREQFFGPGTRLTVL.

The chain employs TRBV7-9 and TRBJ2-3, with 8 bases fitting TRBD1. V lost 7 bases to trimming and J lost 1 base; unmatched junction nucleotides: 10. CDR3 length: 16 residues. The germline gives CDR1 SEHNR, CDR2 FQNEAQ (reference sequence). As DNA, the CDR3 is TGTGCCAGCACCGAAGTAGGACAGGGTGGCACAGATACGCAGTATTTT. Encoded protein: CASTEVGQGGTDTQYF.

The chain joins TRBV7-9 to TRBJ2-3; no firm D call. Germline V gene data show CDR1 as SEHNR and CDR2 as FQNEAQ (reference sequence). This CDR3 spans 12 amino acids. Trimming took 2 bases from V and 4 from J, leaving 4 bases between them. The CDR3 DNA reads TGTGCCAGCAGCTTACATTCAGATACGCAGTATTTT. This sequence encodes CASSLHSDTQYF.

DNA of the CDR3: TGTGCCTGGAGTTACGGGGAGGACAATGAGCAGTTCTTC. Its protein product is CAWSYGEDNEQFF. V is TRBV30 and J is TRBJ2-1, with D possibly matching TRBD2 (6 bases). Looked up from germline, CDR1 is GTSNPN and CDR2 is SVGIG (reference sequence). The germline V and J ends were trimmed by 2 bases and 5 bases, with 10 bases remaining between them. This CDR3 contains 13 residues. Full variable domain (remainder filled in from reference TRBV30 and TRBJ2-1): SQTIHQWPATLVQPVGSPLSLECTVEGTSNPNLYWYRQAAGRGLQLLFYSVGIGQISSEVPQNLSASRPQDRQFILSSKKLLLSDSGFYLCAWSYGEDNEQFFGPGTRLTVL.